This TCR beta chain was observed in a study of patients and donors after allogeneic stem cell transplantation. CDR1 ENHRY and CDR2 SYGVKD come from the germline V gene. Trimming pared 6 bases from V and 1 base from J, leaving 9 bases between. The CDR3 is 14 amino acids. TCRdb redid the calling of the RT-PCR reads with MiXCR, one entry per CDR3 protein. The sample consists of approximately 210,000 distinct CDR3 sequences, roughly 40% of them appearing once. The sample comprised blood, either unsorted or a sorted T cell fraction (not recorded which). The receptor was isolated from a human donor who was either an allogeneic HSCT recipient or a stem cell or donor lymphocyte infusion donor (not recorded which). It is not recorded whose cells these are; they may come from a transplant donor. The chain carries TRBV10-3 and TRBJ2-2; no clear D. For the CDR3, the DNA is TGTGCCATCAGGGCGGTGGAGAACACCGGGGAGCTGTTTTTT. Encoded protein: CAIRAVENTGELFF.